This TCR beta chain was captured in a study of T cell responses to AZD1222 COVID-19 vaccine. Findings and caveats of the study: Two doses of AZD1222 preceded a rise in Spike-specific TCR breadth and depth. Reportedly, close to half of spike-specific TCRs are directed against unmutated variant regions.

Some clones are missing from TCRdb's copy, which holds only in-frame ones; the method was immunoSEQ multiplex PCR. The sample has around 210,000 clones, 94% seen once. This clone was found once. Its specificity is not known. Trimming took 5 bases from V and 5 from J; bases not matched to a gene: 5. The CDR3 spans 13 residues. The germline gives CDR1 LNHDA, CDR2 SQIVND (reference sequence). The chain employs TRBV19 and TRBJ1-1; 7 bases are shared with TRBD1. The TCR comes from an adult who received the MenACWY meningococcal vaccine as a control. Sample: peripheral blood, taken 28 days after the second dose of the MenACWY control vaccine. The chain's CDR3 is CASSSNRGTEAFF. CDR3 nucleotides: TGTGCCAGTAGTTCTAACAGGGGTACTGAAGCTTTCTTT.